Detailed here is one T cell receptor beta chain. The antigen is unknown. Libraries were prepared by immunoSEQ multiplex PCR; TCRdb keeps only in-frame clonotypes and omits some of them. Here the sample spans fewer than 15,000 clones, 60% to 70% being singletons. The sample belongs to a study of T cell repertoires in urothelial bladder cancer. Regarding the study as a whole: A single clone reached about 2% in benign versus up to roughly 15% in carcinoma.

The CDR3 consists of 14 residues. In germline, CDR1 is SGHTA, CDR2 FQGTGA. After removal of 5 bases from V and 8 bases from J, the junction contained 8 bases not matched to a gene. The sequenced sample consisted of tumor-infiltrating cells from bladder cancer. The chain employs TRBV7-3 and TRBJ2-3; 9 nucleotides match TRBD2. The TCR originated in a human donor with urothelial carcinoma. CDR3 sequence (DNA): TGTGCCAGCAGCGCCGCGCCGGGACTAGCTACGCAGTATTTT. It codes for CASSAAPGLATQYF.